This TCR beta chain stems from a study of blood T cell repertoires in COVID-19. Study as a whole: Material from acute and convalescent COVID-19 was sourced from the United States, Italy and Spain. T cells, B-cell-depleted T cells, or PBMCs provided the cDNA or gDNA that served as material.

Original data processing: Estimated nucleated cell counts came from reference gene primer amplification. Clones were sequenced by immunoSEQ multiplex PCR, and TCRdb holds only the in-frame ones, with some missing. That table furnishes V, J and clone size, whereas the DNA furnished D and trimming. The data contain roughly 390,000 clones, roughly 86% of them singletons. Patients at the Seattle site were enrolled during active infection and followed longitudinally. V lost 2 bases to trimming and J lost 8 bases; unmatched junction nucleotides: 12. CDR3 length: 15 residues. Looked up from germline, CDR1 is SGHRS and CDR2 is YFSETQ.

The sample comprised peripheral blood. The chain couples TRBV5-1 to TRBJ1-2; 7 nucleotides agree with TRBD1. The sequence came from a woman aged 25 to 39 with COVID-19, enrolled during active disease. CDR3 nucleotide sequence: TGCGCCAGCAGCTTACCCCCCGACAGGGTCGACGGCTACACCTTC. Residues: CASSLPPDRVDGYTF.